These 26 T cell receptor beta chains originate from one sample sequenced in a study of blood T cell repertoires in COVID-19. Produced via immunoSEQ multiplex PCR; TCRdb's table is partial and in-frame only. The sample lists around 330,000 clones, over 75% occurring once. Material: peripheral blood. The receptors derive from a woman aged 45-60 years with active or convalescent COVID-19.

CDR3 DNA: TGTGCCAGCAGTCGGACAGAGAACACTGAAGCTTTCTTT. Translating it yields CASSRTENTEAFF. This chain uses TRBV6-5 with TRBJ1-1, with a tentative D call TRBD1 (6 bases). The CDR3 totals 13 residues. The germline V gene has CDR1 MNHEY and CDR2 SVGAGI. The germline V and J ends were trimmed by 5 bases and 1 base, with 8 bases remaining between them.

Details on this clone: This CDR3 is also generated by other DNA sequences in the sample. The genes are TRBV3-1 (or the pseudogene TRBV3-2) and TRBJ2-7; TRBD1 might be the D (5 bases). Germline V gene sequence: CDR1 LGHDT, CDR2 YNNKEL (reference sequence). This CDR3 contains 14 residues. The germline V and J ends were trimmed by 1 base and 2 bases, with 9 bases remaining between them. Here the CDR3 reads CASSQGTRTYEQYF. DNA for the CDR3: TGTGCCAGCAGCCAAGGGACACGAACCTACGAGCAGTACTTC.

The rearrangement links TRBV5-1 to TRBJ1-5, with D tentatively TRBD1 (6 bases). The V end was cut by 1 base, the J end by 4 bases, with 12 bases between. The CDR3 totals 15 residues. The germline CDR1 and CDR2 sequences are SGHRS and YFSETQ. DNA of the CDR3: TGCGCCAGCAGCTTGAGAGGACAGACGAATCAGCCCCAGCATTTT. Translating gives CASSLRGQTNQPQHF.

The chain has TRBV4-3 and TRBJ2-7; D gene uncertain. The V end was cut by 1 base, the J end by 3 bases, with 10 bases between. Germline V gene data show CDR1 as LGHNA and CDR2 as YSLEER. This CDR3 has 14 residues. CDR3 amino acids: CASSQARANYEQYF. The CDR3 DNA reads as TGCGCCAGCAGCCAAGCCCGCGCAAACTACGAGCAGTACTTC.

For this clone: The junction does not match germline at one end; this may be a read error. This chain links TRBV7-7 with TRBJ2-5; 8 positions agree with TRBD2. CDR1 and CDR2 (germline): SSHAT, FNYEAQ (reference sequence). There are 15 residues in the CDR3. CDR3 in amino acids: CASSYGGGGGETQYF. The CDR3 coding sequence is TGTGCTAGCAGCTACGGGGGGGGAGGAGGCGAGACCCAGTACTTC.

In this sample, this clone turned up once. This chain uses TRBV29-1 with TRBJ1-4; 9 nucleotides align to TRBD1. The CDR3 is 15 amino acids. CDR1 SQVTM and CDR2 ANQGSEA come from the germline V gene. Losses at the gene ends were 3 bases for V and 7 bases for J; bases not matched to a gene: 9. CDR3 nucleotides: TGCAGCGTTGAGGGACAGGGAAGCCTCGGTGAAAAACTGTTTTTT. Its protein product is CSVEGQGSLGEKLFF.

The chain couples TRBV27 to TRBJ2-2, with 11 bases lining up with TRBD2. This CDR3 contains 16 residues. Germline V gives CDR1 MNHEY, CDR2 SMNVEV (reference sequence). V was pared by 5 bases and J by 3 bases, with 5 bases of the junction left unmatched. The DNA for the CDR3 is TGTGCCAGCAGTACCAGACTAGCGGGGTACACCGGGGAGCTGTTTTTT. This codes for CASSTRLAGYTGELFF.

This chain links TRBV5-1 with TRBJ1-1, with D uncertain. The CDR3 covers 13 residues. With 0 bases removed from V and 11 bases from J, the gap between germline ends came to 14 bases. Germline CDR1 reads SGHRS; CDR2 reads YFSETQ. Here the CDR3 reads CASSLEGEGGAFF. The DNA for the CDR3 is TGCGCCAGCAGCTTGGAGGGTGAAGGCGGGGCTTTCTTT.

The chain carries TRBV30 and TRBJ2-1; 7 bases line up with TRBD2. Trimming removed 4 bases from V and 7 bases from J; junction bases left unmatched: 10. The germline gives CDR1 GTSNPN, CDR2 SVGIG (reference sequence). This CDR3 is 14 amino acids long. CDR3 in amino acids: CAWKRTSTSNEQFF. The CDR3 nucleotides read TGTGCCTGGAAGAGGACTAGTACTAGTAATGAGCAGTTCTTC.

CDR3 nucleotide sequence: TGTGCCAGCAGGGGGCATTCACCCCTCCACTTT. Translated, it gives CASRGHSPLHF. The chain carries TRBV28 and TRBJ1-6; D perhaps matches TRBD1 (5 bases). The V end lost 6 bases, the J end lost 8 bases, and 5 bases lay between the germline ends. Germline V gene sequence: CDR1 MDHEN, CDR2 SYDVKM. The CDR3 has 11 residues.

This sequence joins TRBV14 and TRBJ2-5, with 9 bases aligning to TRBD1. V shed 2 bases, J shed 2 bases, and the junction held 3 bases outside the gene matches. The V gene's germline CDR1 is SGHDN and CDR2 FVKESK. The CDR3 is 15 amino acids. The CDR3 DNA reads TGTGCCAGCAGCCAACCGGGACAGGGACAAGAGACCCAGTACTTC. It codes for CASSQPGQGQETQYF.

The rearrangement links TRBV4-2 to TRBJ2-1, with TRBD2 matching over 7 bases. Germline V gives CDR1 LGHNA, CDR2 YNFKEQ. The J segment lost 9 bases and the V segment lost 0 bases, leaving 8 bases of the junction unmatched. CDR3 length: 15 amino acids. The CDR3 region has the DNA TGTGCCAGCAGCCAAGATGGGGCTAGCGGCAGTGAGCAGTTCTTC. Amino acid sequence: CASSQDGASGSEQFF.

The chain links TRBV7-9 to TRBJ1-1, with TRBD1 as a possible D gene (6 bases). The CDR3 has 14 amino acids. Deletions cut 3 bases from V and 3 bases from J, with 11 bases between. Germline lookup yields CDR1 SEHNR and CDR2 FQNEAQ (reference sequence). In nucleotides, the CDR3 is TGTGCCAGCAGCTTGGACAGTGGATACACTGAAGCTTTCTTT. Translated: CASSLDSGYTEAFF.

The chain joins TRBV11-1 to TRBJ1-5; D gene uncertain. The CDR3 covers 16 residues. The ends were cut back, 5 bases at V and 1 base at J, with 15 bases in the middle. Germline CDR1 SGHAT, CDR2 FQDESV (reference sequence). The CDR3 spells CASSPWEGRSNQPQHF. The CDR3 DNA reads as TGTGCCAGCAGCCCTTGGGAGGGAAGGAGCAATCAGCCCCAGCATTTT. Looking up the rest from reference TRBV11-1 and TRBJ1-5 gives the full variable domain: EAEVAQSPRYKITEKSQAVAFWCDPISGHATLYWYRQILGQGPELLVQFQDESVVDDSQLPKDRFSAERLKGVDSTLKIQPAELGDSAMYLCASSPWEGRSNQPQHFGDGTRLSIL.

The CDR3 nucleotides are TGTGCCAGCAGCCGGGACAGGGGGTACACTGAAGCTTTCTTT. Translation: CASSRDRGYTEAFF. The J gene is TRBJ1-1, the V gene TRBV6-5; 11 bases agree with TRBD1. CDR3 length equals 14 residues. After removal of 6 bases from V and 3 bases from J, the junction contained 3 bases not matched to a gene. Germline CDR1 MNHEY, CDR2 SVGAGI.

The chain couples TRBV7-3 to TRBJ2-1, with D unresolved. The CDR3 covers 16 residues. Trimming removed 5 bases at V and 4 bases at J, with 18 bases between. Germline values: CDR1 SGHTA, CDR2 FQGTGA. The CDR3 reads CASSAAASTLYNEQFF. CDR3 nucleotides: TGTGCCAGCAGCGCAGCAGCTAGTACATTATACAATGAGCAGTTCTTC.

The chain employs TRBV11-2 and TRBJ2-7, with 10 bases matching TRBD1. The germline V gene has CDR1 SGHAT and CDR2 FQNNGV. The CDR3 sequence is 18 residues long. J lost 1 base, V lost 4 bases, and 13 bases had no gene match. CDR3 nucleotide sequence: TGTGCCAGCAGCTCGGGACAGGGGTCAGGTCTGAAGTCCTACGAGCAGTACTTC. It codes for CASSSGQGSGLKSYEQYF. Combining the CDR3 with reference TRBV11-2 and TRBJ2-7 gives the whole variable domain EAGVAQSPRYKIIEKRQSVAFWCNPISGHATLYWYQQILGQGPKLLIQFQNNGVVDDSQLPKDRFSAERLKGVDSTLKIQPAKLEDSAVYLCASSSGQGSGLKSYEQYFGPGTRLTVT.

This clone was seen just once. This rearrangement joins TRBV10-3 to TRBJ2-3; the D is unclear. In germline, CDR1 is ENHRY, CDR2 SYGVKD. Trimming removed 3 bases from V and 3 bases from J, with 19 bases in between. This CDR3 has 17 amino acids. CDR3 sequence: CAISEFILGGYTDTQYF. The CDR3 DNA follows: TGTGCCATCAGTGAATTTATTCTTGGCGGTTATACAGATACGCAGTATTTT.

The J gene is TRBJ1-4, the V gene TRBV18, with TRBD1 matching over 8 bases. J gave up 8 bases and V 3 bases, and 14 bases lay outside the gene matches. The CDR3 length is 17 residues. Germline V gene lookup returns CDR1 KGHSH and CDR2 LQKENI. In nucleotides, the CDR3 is TGTGCCAGCTCACCCCCCGGCTGGCAGGGGGCTGAAGAAAAACTGTTTTTT. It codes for CASSPPGWQGAEEKLFF.

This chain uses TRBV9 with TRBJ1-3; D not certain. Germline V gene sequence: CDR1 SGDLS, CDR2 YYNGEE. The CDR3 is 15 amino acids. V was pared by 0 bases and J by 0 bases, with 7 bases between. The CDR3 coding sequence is TGTGCCAGCAGCGTAGGAAGGAGCTCTGGAAACACCATATATTTT. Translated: CASSVGRSSGNTIYF.

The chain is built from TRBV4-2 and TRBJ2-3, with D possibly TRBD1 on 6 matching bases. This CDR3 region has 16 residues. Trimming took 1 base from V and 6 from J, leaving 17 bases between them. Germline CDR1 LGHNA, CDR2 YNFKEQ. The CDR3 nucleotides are TGTGCCAGCAGCCAAGCCCAACAGGGAGTACGGGATACGCAGTATTTT. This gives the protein CASSQAQQGVRDTQYF.

The CDR3 DNA is TGCGCCAGCAGTGATAAAACAGGGGTCGGAAAACTGTTTTTT. Translation: CASSDKTGVGKLFF. This chain joins TRBV10-1 and TRBJ1-4; 7 positions agree with TRBD1. Germline V lookup: CDR1 WNHNN, CDR2 SYGVQD (reference sequence). There are 14 residues in the CDR3. V lost 3 bases, J lost 10 bases, and 8 bases stayed unmatched.

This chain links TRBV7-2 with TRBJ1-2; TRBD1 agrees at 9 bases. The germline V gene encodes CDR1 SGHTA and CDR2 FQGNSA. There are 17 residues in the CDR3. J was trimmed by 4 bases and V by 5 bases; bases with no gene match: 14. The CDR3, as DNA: TGTGCCAGCAGCCCCAGGACAGGGGATGTTGTTTCCTATGGCTACACCTTC. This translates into CASSPRTGDVVSYGYTF. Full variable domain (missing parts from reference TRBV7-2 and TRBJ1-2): GAGVSQSPSNKVTEKGKDVELRCDPISGHTALYWYRQSLGQGLEFLIYFQGNSAPDKSGLPSDRFSAERTGGSVSTLTIQRTQQEDSAVYLCASSPRTGDVVSYGYTFGSGTRLTVV.

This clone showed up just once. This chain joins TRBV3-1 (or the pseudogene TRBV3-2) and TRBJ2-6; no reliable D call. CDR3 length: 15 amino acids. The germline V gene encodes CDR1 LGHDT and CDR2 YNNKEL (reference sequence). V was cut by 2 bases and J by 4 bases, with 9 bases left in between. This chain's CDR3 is CASSQSPGGANVLTF. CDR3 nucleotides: TGTGCCAGCAGCCAATCTCCCGGGGGGGCCAACGTCCTGACTTTC.

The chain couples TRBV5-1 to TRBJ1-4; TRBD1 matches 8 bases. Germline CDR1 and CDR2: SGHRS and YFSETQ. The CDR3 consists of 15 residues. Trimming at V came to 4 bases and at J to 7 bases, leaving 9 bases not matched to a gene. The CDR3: CASSTGQGAVEKLFF. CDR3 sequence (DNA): TGCGCCAGCAGCACAGGCCAGGGGGCTGTTGAAAAACTGTTTTTT.

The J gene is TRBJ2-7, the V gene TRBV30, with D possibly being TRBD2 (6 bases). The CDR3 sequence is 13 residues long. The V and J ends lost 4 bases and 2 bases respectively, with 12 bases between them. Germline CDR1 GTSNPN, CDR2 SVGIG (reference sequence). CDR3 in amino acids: CAWTAGTAYEQYF. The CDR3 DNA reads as TGTGCCTGGACCGCCGGGACTGCCTACGAGCAGTACTTC. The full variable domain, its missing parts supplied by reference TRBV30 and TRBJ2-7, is SQTIHQWPATLVQPVGSPLSLECTVEGTSNPNLYWYRQAAGRGLQLLFYSVGIGQISSEVPQNLSASRPQDRQFILSSKKLLLSDSGFYLCAWTAGTAYEQYFGPGTRLTVT.